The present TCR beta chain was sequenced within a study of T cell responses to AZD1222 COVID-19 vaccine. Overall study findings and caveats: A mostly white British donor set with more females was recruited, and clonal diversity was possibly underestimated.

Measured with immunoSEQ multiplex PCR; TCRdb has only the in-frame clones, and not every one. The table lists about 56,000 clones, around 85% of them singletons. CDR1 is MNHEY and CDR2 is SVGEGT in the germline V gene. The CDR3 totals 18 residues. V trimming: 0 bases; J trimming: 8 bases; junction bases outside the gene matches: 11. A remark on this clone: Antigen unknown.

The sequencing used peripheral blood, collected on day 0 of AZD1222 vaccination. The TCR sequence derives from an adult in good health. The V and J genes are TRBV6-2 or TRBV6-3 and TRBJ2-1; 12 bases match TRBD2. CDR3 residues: CASSYSSSSTSGSDEQFF. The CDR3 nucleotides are TGTGCCAGCAGTTACTCGAGCTCCTCGACTAGCGGGAGCGATGAGCAGTTCTTC.